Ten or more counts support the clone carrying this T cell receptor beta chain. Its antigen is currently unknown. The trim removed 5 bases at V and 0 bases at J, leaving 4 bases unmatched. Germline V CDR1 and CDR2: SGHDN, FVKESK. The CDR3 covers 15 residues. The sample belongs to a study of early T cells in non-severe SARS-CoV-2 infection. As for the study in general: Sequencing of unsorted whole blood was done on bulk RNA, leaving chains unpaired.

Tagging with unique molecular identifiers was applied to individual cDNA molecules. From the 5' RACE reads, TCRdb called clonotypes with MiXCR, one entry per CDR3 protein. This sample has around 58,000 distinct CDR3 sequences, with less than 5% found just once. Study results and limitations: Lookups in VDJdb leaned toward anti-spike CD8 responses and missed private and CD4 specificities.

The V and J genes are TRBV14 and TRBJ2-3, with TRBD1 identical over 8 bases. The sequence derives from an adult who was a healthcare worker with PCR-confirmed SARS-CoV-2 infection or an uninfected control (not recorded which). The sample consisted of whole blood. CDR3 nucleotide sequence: TGTGCCAGCAGCAAGGGACAGGCGAGCACAGATACGCAGTATTTT. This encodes CASSKGQASTDTQYF.